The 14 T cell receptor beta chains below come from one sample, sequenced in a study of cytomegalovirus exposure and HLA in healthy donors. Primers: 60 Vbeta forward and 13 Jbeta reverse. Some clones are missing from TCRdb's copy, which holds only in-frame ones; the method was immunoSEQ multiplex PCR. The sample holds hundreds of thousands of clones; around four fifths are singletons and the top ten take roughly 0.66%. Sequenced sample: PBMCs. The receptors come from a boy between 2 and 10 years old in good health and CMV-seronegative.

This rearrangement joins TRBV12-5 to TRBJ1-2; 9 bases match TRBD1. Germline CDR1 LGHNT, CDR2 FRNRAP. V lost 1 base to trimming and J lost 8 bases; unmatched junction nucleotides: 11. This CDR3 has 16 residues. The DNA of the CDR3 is TGTGCTAGTGGTTTGGAATTACTTGGGACAGGGAGAGGCTACACCTTC. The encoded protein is CASGLELLGTGRGYTF. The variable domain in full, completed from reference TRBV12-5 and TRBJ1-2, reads DARVTQTPRHKVTEMGQEVTMRCQPILGHNTVFWYRQTMMQGLELLAYFRNRAPLDDSGMPKDRFSAEMPDATLATLKIQPSEPRDSAVYFCASGLELLGTGRGYTFGSGTRLTVV.

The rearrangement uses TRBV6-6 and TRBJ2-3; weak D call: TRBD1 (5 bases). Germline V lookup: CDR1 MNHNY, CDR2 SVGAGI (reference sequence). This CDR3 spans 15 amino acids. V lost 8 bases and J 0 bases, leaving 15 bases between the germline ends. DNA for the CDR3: TGTGCCAGCTCATATCTGACAGTTAGCACAGATACGCAGTATTTT. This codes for CASSYLTVSTDTQYF.

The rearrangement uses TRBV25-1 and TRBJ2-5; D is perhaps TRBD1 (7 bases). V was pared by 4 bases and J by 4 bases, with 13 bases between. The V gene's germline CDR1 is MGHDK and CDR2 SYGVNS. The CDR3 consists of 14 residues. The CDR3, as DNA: TGTGCCAGCAGTGTTGGCAGGGGGGCAGAGACCCAGTACTTC. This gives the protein CASSVGRGAETQYF.

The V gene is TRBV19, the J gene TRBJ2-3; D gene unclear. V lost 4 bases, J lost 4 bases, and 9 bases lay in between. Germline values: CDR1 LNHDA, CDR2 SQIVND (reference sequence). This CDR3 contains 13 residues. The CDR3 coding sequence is TGTGCCAGTAGTACACTCGAGCCAGATACGCAGTATTTT. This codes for CASSTLEPDTQYF.

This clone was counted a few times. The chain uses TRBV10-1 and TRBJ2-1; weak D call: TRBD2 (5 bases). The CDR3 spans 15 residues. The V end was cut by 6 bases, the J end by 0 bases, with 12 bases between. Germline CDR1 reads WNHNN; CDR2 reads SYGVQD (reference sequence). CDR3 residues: CASSPDLGSYNEQFF. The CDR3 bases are TGCGCCAGCAGCCCGGACTTAGGCTCCTACAATGAGCAGTTCTTC.

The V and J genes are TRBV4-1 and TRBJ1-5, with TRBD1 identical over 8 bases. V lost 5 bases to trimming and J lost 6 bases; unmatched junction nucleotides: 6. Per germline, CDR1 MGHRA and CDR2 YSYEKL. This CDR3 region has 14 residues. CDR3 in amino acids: CASSWTGTGQPQHF. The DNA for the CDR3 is TGCGCCAGCAGCTGGACAGGGACCGGTCAGCCCCAGCATTTT.

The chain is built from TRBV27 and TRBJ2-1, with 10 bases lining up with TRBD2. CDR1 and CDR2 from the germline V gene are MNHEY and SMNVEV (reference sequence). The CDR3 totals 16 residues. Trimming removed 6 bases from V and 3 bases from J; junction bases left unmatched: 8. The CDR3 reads CASRPSGLAVYNEQFF. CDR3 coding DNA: TGTGCCAGCAGGCCCTCAGGACTAGCGGTCTACAATGAGCAGTTCTTC.

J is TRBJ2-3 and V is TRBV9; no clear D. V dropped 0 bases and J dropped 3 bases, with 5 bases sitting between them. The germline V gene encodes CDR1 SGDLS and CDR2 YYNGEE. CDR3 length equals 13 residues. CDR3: CASSVELTDTQYF. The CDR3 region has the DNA TGTGCCAGCAGCGTAGAACTAACAGATACGCAGTATTTT. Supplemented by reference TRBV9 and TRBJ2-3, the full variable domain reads DSGVTQTPKHLITATGQRVTLRCSPRSGDLSVYWYQQSLDQGLQFLIQYYNGEERAKGNILERFSAQQFPDLHSELNLSSLELGDSALYFCASSVELTDTQYFGPGTRLTVL.

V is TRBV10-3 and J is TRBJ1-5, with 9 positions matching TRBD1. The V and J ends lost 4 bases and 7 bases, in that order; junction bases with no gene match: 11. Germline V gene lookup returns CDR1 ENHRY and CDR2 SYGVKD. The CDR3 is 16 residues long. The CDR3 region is CAISASGTGIKQPQHF. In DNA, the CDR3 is TGTGCCATCAGTGCCTCCGGGACAGGGATAAAACAGCCCCAGCATTTT.

This chain's CDR3 is CASSRQGTEAFF. The CDR3 DNA reads as TGTGCCAGCTCACGACAGGGCACTGAAGCTTTCTTT. This chain links TRBV18 with TRBJ1-1; TRBD1 matches 7 bases. The V gene's germline CDR1 is KGHSH and CDR2 LQKENI. Unmatched junction bases numbered 0, after V lost 4 bases and J lost 4 bases. This CDR3 region has 12 residues. The variable domain in full, with the rest retrieved from reference TRBV18 and TRBJ1-1, is NAGVMQNPRHLVRRRGQEARLRCSPMKGHSHVYWYRQLPEEGLKFMVYLQKENIIDESGMPKERFSAEFPKEGPSILRIQQVVRGDSAAYFCASSRQGTEAFFGQGTRLTVV.

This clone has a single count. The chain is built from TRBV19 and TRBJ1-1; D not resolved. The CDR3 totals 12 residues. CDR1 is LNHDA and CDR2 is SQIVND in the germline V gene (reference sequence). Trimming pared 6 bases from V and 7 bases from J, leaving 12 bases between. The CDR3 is CASSRGVSEAFF. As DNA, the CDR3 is TGTGCCAGTAGCCGCGGGGTGAGTGAAGCTTTCTTT.

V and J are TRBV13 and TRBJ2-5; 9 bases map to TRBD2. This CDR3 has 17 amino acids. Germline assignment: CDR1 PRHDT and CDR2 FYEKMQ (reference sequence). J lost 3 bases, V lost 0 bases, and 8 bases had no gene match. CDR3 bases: TGTGCCAGCAGCTTAGGCCGGGCTAGCGGGGAGAAAGAGACCCAGTACTTC. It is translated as CASSLGRASGEKETQYF.

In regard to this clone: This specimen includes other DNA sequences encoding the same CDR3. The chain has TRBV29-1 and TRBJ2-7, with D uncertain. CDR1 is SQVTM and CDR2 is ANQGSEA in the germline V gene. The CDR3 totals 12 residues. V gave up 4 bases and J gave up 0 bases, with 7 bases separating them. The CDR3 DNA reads TGCAGCGTTGCCGGTAGCTCCTACGAGCAGTACTTC. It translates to CSVAGSSYEQYF.

Here the CDR3 DNA reads TGTGCCACCAGCAGAGGGATGGAGACTTTCACAGATACGCAGTATTTT. Protein product: CATSRGMETFTDTQYF. The chain links TRBV15 to TRBJ2-3; the D is unclear. Germline lookup yields CDR1 LNHNV and CDR2 YYDKDF (reference sequence). V shed 1 base and J shed 2 bases, with 13 bases lying between them. The CDR3 contains 16 residues.